The 25 T cell receptor beta chains listed next were all sequenced from one sample in a study of T cell responses to AZD1222 COVID-19 vaccine. Clones were sequenced by immunoSEQ multiplex PCR, and TCRdb holds only the in-frame ones, with some missing. This sample has about 150,000 clones; roughly 88% occur once, and the top ten carry approximately 3.6%. The sequencing used peripheral blood, collected on day 0 of MenACWY control vaccination. These receptors were collected from an adult in good health.

Here the CDR3 DNA reads TGTGCCAGCAGCTTAATGCGGGGGGGCCTAGAGACCCAGTACTTC. Translated: CASSLMRGGLETQYF. The V gene is TRBV7-2, the J gene TRBJ2-5, with TRBD2 matching over 9 bases. J lost 4 bases, V lost 2 bases, and 5 bases had no gene match. CDR3 size: 15 residues. CDR1 is SGHTA and CDR2 is FQGNSA in the germline V gene. Together with reference TRBV7-2 and TRBJ2-5, the CDR3 gives the full variable domain: GAGVSQSPSNKVTEKGKDVELRCDPISGHTALYWYRQSLGQGLEFLIYFQGNSAPDKSGLPSDRFSAERTGGSVSTLTIQRTQQEDSAVYLCASSLMRGGLETQYFGPGTRLLVL.

J is TRBJ2-7 and V is TRBV7-2, with D tentatively TRBD2 (5 bases). The germline V and J ends were trimmed by 5 bases and 6 bases, with 14 bases remaining between them. The CDR3 loop spans 13 amino acids. Germline V CDR1 and CDR2: SGHTA, FQGNSA. The CDR3 spells CASSAIRGTEQYF. Written as DNA, the CDR3 is TGTGCCAGCAGCGCCATCCGGGGAACCGAGCAGTACTTC.

The J gene is TRBJ1-3, the V gene TRBV3-1 (or the pseudogene TRBV3-2); tentatively, D is TRBD1 (5 bases). This CDR3 has 14 residues. CDR1 LGHDT and CDR2 YNNKEL come from the germline V gene (reference sequence). V was clipped by 3 bases and J by 3 bases, with 9 bases between them. The CDR3, as DNA: TGTGCCAGCAGCCAGGGGGGACGTGGAAACACCATATATTTT. This sequence encodes CASSQGGRGNTIYF.

The chain combines TRBV24-1 with TRBJ1-1; no reliable D call. CDR3 length equals 15 residues. V was pared by 4 bases and J by 2 bases, with 13 bases between. Germline values: CDR1 KGHDR, CDR2 SFDVKD. The chain's CDR3 is CATSEGSSGNTEAFF. Written as DNA, the CDR3 is TGTGCCACCAGTGAGGGTTCTTCAGGTAACACTGAAGCTTTCTTT.

This rearrangement joins TRBV7-9 to TRBJ2-7; D might be TRBD1 or TRBD2, each matching 5 bases. Germline CDR1 is SEHNR and CDR2 is FQNEAQ (reference sequence). V gave up 5 bases and J gave up 2 bases, with 13 bases separating them. This CDR3 is 14 amino acids long. In DNA form, the CDR3 reads TGTGCCAGCAGCCTCCGGGACCAGACCTACGAGCAGTACTTC. As protein: CASSLRDQTYEQYF.

As DNA, the CDR3 is TGTGCCACCAGCAAATCGACAGTCAACTCTGGAAACACCATATATTTT. Translating gives CATSKSTVNSGNTIYF. The chain combines TRBV15 with TRBJ1-3; weak D call: TRBD1 (5 bases). The CDR3 runs 16 residues. Trimming pared 4 bases from V and 0 bases from J, leaving 13 bases between. CDR1 is LNHNV and CDR2 is YYDKDF in the germline V gene (reference sequence).

This chain joins TRBV4-3 and TRBJ1-3; no clear D. The CDR3 has 16 amino acids. V gave up 0 bases and J gave up 0 bases, with 9 bases separating them. Germline CDR1 and CDR2: LGHNA and YSLEER. CDR3 sequence reads: CASSQDLQISGNTIYF. The CDR3 DNA reads TGCGCCAGCAGCCAAGATCTACAGATCTCTGGAAACACCATATATTTT.

The chain employs TRBV7-9 and TRBJ2-5; D gene unclear. Germline lookup yields CDR1 SEHNR and CDR2 FQNEAQ (reference sequence). The CDR3 totals 13 residues. V lost 5 bases, J lost 0 bases, and 7 bases lay in between. Written as DNA, the CDR3 is TGTGCCAGCAGCCCGCTAGACCAAGAGACCCAGTACTTC. This gives the protein CASSPLDQETQYF.

J is TRBJ1-4 and V is TRBV6-6; the D gene is possibly TRBD1 (5 bases). With 5 bases removed from V and 3 bases from J, the gap between germline ends came to 19 bases. The length of the CDR3 is 17 residues. Germline CDR1 and CDR2: MNHNY and SVGAGI (reference sequence). CDR3 region: CASSPAGPGPSNEKLFF. The CDR3 nucleotides read TGTGCCAGCAGTCCCGCAGGGCCAGGTCCCTCTAATGAAAAACTGTTTTTT.

This clone appeared once. The chain uses TRBV18 and TRBJ2-7; 12 bases line up with TRBD2. CDR1 is KGHSH, CDR2 LQKENI, per germline. The CDR3 length is 18 residues. Trimming took 4 bases from V and 0 from J; bases not matched to a gene: 10. CDR3 in DNA: TGTGCCAGCTCACGGACTGGACTAGCGGGACATAGCTCCTACGAGCAGTACTTC. Encoded protein: CASSRTGLAGHSSYEQYF. Filled out from reference TRBV18 and TRBJ2-7, the complete variable domain reads NAGVMQNPRHLVRRRGQEARLRCSPMKGHSHVYWYRQLPEEGLKFMVYLQKENIIDESGMPKERFSAEFPKEGPSILRIQQVVRGDSAAYFCASSRTGLAGHSSYEQYFGPGTRLTVT.

The chain carries TRBV11-3 and TRBJ1-1; D not resolved. Trimming took 5 bases from V and 7 from J, leaving 11 bases between them. The CDR3 loop spans 12 amino acids. Germline CDR1 SGHNT, CDR2 YENEEA. The CDR3 nucleotides read TGTGCCAGCAGCCAAACAGATATTGAAGCTTTCTTT. Its protein product is CASSQTDIEAFF.

This clone was detected a few times. This chain uses TRBV30 with TRBJ1-2; D gene unclear. V was clipped by 3 bases and J by 2 bases, with 10 bases between them. The CDR3 totals 13 residues. Germline lookup yields CDR1 GTSNPN and CDR2 SVGIG (reference sequence). CDR3 DNA sequence: TGTGCCTGGAGATCCACGGGGAACTATGGCTACACCTTC. Its protein is CAWRSTGNYGYTF.

This clone was picked up a small number of times. The J gene is TRBJ1-2, the V gene TRBV4-3; TRBD1 might be the D (6 bases). Germline CDR1 LGHNA, CDR2 YSLEER. V was pared by 0 bases and J by 4 bases, with 12 bases between. The CDR3 extends over 15 amino acids. The CDR3 is CASSQEGGQIYGYTF. The CDR3 DNA follows: TGCGCCAGCAGCCAAGAAGGGGGTCAGATCTATGGCTACACCTTC.

The chain combines TRBV7-2 with TRBJ2-3; D possibly corresponds to TRBD2 (6 bases). V gave up 5 bases and J gave up 5 bases, with 14 bases separating them. Germline V CDR1 and CDR2: SGHTA, FQGNSA. The CDR3 length is 14 residues. The CDR3 loop reads CASSPNFGGDTQYF. In DNA form, the CDR3 reads TGTGCCAGCAGCCCAAACTTCGGGGGAGATACGCAGTATTTT. The full variable domain, with the rest looked up from reference TRBV7-2 and TRBJ2-3, is GAGVSQSPSNKVTEKGKDVELRCDPISGHTALYWYRQSLGQGLEFLIYFQGNSAPDKSGLPSDRFSAERTGGSVSTLTIQRTQQEDSAVYLCASSPNFGGDTQYFGPGTRLTVL.

This chain uses TRBV10-3 with TRBJ2-3; 9 bases map to TRBD2. The trim removed 4 bases at V and 1 base at J, leaving 6 bases unmatched. The germline CDR1 and CDR2 sequences are ENHRY and SYGVKD. The CDR3 spans 16 residues. The CDR3 spells CAISGSGSVGTDTQYF. Here the CDR3 DNA reads TGTGCCATCAGTGGTAGCGGGAGCGTGGGCACAGATACGCAGTATTTT.

The chain uses TRBV5-1 and TRBJ2-7, with D uncertain. The CDR3 is 14 residues long. V was shortened by 2 bases and J by 3 bases, with 12 bases between the two germline ends. Germline V gene data show CDR1 as SGHRS and CDR2 as YFSETQ. CDR3 region: CASSLSVTFYEQYF. Written as DNA, the CDR3 is TGCGCCAGCAGCTTATCGGTTACCTTCTACGAGCAGTACTTC.

In regard to this clone: This sample also contains other DNA sequences that code for the same CDR3. This chain links TRBV11-3 with TRBJ2-3; D is unclear. V lost 1 base, J lost 6 bases, and 8 bases lay in between. Germline values: CDR1 SGHNT, CDR2 YENEEA. The length of the CDR3 is 13 residues. The CDR3 sequence: CASSLGPADTQYF. The DNA of the CDR3 is TGTGCCAGCAGCTTAGGCCCGGCGGATACGCAGTATTTT. Supplemented by reference TRBV11-3 and TRBJ2-3, the full variable domain reads EAGVVQSPRYKIIEKKQPVAFWCNPISGHNTLYWYLQNLGQGPELLIRYENEEAVDDSQLPKDRFSAERLKGVDSTLKIQPAELGDSAVYLCASSLGPADTQYFGPGTRLTVL.

The gene calls are TRBV5-1 and TRBJ1-4; a weak D match, TRBD1 (6 bases). Trimming took off 0 bases at V and 4 bases at J, with 10 bases between the two ends. This CDR3 has 15 residues. The germline gives CDR1 SGHRS, CDR2 YFSETQ. The CDR3 bases are TGCGCCAGCAGCTTGGGCGGGACAAGTAATGAAAAACTGTTTTTT. It is translated as CASSLGGTSNEKLFF.

V is TRBV27 and J is TRBJ2-2; either TRBD1 or TRBD2 may supply D (5 bases each). The germline V and J ends were trimmed by 6 bases and 1 base, with 9 bases remaining between them. Germline CDR1 MNHEY, CDR2 SMNVEV (reference sequence). This CDR3 comprises 14 residues. The CDR3 DNA reads as TGTGCCAGCAGGAAGGGACGGAACACCGGGGAGCTGTTTTTT. Protein product: CASRKGRNTGELFF.

This sequence joins TRBV19 and TRBJ2-3; TRBD2 matches at 10 bases. The CDR3 has 16 amino acids. V lost 5 bases and J lost 4; bases outside the gene matches: 9. The germline CDR1 and CDR2 sequences are LNHDA and SQIVND (reference sequence). This CDR3 reads CASSQDILAGADTQYF. CDR3 bases: TGTGCCAGTAGTCAGGATATTCTAGCGGGAGCAGATACGCAGTATTTT.

The table lists this clone with a count of one. The CDR3 loop is CASSPRLAGGPIFEQYF. For the CDR3, the DNA is TGTGCCAGCAGTCCCAGACTAGCGGGAGGGCCCATTTTCGAGCAGTACTTC. This chain joins TRBV6-2 or TRBV6-3 and TRBJ2-7, with TRBD2 matching 14 bases. J lost 6 bases, V lost 5 bases, and 12 bases had no gene match. The length of the CDR3 is 17 residues. CDR1 and CDR2 from the germline V gene are MNHEY and SVGEGT.

The chain links TRBV3-1 (or the pseudogene TRBV3-2) to TRBJ1-4; tentatively, D is TRBD1 (5 bases). The CDR3 consists of 17 residues. The V gene lost 0 bases and the J gene lost 4 bases, with 15 bases spanning the gap. Germline CDR1 LGHDT, CDR2 YNNKEL (reference sequence). The CDR3 DNA is TGTGCCAGCAGCCAAGATCTTAGAGGACACTATAATGAAAAACTGTTTTTT. It codes for CASSQDLRGHYNEKLFF.

The rearrangement joins TRBV28 to TRBJ1-6, with 10 bases that match TRBD1. The CDR3 totals 16 residues. CDR1 is MDHEN and CDR2 is SYDVKM in the germline V gene. Trimming at V came to 4 bases and at J to 5 bases, leaving 5 bases not matched to a gene. Here the CDR3 reads CASSSSGTGDNSPLHF. The CDR3 DNA reads TGTGCCAGCAGTTCCTCCGGGACAGGGGATAATTCACCCCTCCACTTT.

V is TRBV7-2 and J is TRBJ2-1; D might be TRBD2 (6 bases). The V gene lost 5 bases and the J gene lost 1 base, with 12 bases spanning the gap. Looked up from germline, CDR1 is SGHTA and CDR2 is FQGNSA. The CDR3 contains 15 residues. The CDR3 loop is CASSPAAGSYNEQFF. The CDR3 DNA sequence: TGTGCCAGCAGCCCAGCGGCGGGATCCTACAATGAGCAGTTCTTC.

V gene TRBV11-2 combines with J gene TRBJ2-3, with TRBD2 as a possible D gene (5 bases). V lost 5 bases to trimming and J lost 3 bases, with 15 bases between them. The CDR3 length is 15 residues. The germline gives CDR1 SGHAT, CDR2 FQNNGV. The CDR3 here is CASSPRGGLTDTQYF. The CDR3 DNA follows: TGTGCCAGCAGCCCCCGCGGCGGGCTGACAGATACGCAGTATTTT.